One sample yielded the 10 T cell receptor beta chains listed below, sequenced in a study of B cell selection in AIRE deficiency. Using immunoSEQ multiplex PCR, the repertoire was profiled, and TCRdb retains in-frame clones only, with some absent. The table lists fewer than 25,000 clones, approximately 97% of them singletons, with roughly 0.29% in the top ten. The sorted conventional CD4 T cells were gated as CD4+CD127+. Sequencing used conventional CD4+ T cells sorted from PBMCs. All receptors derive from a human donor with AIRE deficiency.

As DNA, the CDR3 is TGTGCCAGCTCACCTCTTGTAGGGAACACTGAAGCTTTCTTT. This codes for CASSPLVGNTEAFF. The V gene is TRBV18, the J gene TRBJ1-1; D is ambiguous. The CDR3 is 14 amino acids. V lost 3 bases and J 1 base, leaving 9 bases between the germline ends. Germline-derived CDR1 and CDR2 are KGHSH and LQKENI.

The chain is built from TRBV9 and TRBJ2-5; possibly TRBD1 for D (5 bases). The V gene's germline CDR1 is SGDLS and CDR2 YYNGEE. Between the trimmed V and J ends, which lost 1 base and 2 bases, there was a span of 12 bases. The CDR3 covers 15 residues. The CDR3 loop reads CASSVWQGRQETQYF. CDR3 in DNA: TGTGCCAGCAGCGTATGGCAGGGTAGACAAGAGACCCAGTACTTC.

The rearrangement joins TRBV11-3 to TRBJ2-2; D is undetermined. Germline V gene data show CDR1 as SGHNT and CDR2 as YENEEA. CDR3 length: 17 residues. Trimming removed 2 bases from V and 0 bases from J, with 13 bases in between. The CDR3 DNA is TGTGCCAGCAGCTTATCACAACACAGTTCGAACACCGGGGAGCTGTTTTTT. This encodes CASSLSQHSSNTGELFF. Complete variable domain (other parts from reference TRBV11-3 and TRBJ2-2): EAGVVQSPRYKIIEKKQPVAFWCNPISGHNTLYWYLQNLGQGPELLIRYENEEAVDDSQLPKDRFSAERLKGVDSTLKIQPAELGDSAVYLCASSLSQHSSNTGELFFGEGSRLTVL.

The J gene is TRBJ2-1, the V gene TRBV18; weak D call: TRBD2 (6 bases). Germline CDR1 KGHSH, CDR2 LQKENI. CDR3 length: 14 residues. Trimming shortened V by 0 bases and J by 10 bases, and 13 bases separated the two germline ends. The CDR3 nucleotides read TGTGCCAGCTCACCACCGTTTTTAGCGGACGAGCAGTTCTTC. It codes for CASSPPFLADEQFF. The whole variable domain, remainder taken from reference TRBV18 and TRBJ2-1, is NAGVMQNPRHLVRRRGQEARLRCSPMKGHSHVYWYRQLPEEGLKFMVYLQKENIIDESGMPKERFSAEFPKEGPSILRIQQVVRGDSAAYFCASSPPFLADEQFFGPGTRLTVL.

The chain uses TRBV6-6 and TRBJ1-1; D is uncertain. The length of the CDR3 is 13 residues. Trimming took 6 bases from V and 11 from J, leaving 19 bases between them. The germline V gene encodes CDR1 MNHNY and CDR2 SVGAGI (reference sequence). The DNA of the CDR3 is TGTGCCAGCAGAAGCATCGGGCGGCCCTACGCTTTCTTT. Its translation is CASRSIGRPYAFF.

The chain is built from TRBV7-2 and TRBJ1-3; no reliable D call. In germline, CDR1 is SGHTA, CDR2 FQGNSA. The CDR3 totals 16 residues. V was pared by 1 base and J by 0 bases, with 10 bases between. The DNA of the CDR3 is TGTGCCAGCAGCTTAGGAGGGTCCGACTCTGGAAACACCATATATTTT. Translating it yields CASSLGGSDSGNTIYF.

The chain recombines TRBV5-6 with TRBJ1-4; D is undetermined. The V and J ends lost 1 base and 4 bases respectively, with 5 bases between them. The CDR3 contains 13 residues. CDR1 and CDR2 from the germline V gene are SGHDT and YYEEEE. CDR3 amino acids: CASSLIHNEKLFF. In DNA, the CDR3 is TGTGCCAGCAGCTTGATTCATAATGAAAAACTGTTTTTT.

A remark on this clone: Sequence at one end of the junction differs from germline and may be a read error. The CDR3 sequence: CASSLRLSHEQYF. CDR3 DNA: TGTGCCAGCAGCCTGCGACTCTCCCACGAGCAGTACTTC. This chain connects TRBV14 to TRBJ2-7; D is uncertain. Germline V lookup: CDR1 SGHDN, CDR2 FVKESK. This CDR3 is 13 amino acids long.

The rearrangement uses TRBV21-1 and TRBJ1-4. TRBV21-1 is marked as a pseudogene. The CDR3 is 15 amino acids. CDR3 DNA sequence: TGTGCCAGCAGCAAAGGACGGGGGACAAATGAAAAACTGTTTTTT. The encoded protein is CASSKGRGTNEKLFF.

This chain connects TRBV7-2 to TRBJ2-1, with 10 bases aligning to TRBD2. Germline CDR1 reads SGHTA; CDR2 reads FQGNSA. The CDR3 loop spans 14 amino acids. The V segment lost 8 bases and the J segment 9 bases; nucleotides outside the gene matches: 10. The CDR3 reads CASRTPAGGGEQFF. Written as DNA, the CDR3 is TGTGCCAGCCGTACCCCAGCGGGGGGGGGTGAGCAGTTCTTC.